Listed here are 18 T cell receptor beta chains from one sample, sequenced in a study of lymphopenia after photon versus proton radiotherapy. Profiling relied on immunoSEQ multiplex PCR, and the TCRdb table lists in-frame clones only, not all of them. The sample shows around 18,000 clones, 75% to 90% of them seen only once. The sample in question was peripheral blood, obtained from a patient treated with proton-based radiotherapy. These receptors were collected from a man between 70 and 80 years old with pancreatic cancer.

The J gene is TRBJ2-1, the V gene TRBV11-2; TRBD2 agrees at 10 bases. The J segment lost 10 bases and the V segment lost 5 bases, leaving 11 bases of the junction unmatched. The CDR3 covers 15 residues. The V gene's germline CDR1 is SGHAT and CDR2 FQNNGV. As DNA, the CDR3 is TGTGCCAGCAGCCTTAGCGGGGGGAGCGTTGGGGAGCAGTTCTTC. This sequence encodes CASSLSGGSVGEQFF.

The CDR3 nucleotides read TGTGCCAGCAGTGAAGAAGTGGGGGGCCCTTATGGCTACACCTTC. It codes for CASSEEVGGPYGYTF. The chain is built from TRBV6-1 and TRBJ1-2; D is perhaps TRBD1 (6 bases). The germline gives CDR1 MNHNS, CDR2 SASEGT. This CDR3 has 15 amino acids. Between the trimmed V and J ends, which lost 1 base and 5 bases, there was a span of 14 bases.

The gene calls are TRBV2 and TRBJ1-3, with D perhaps TRBD1 (6 bases). The CDR3 consists of 16 residues. V lost 1 base and J lost 0, with 10 bases in between. The germline V gene encodes CDR1 SNHLY and CDR2 FYNNEI. The CDR3, as DNA: TGTGCCAGCAGTGAAGAGGGGGTCCGCTCTGGAAACACCATATATTTT. Protein product: CASSEEGVRSGNTIYF.

J is TRBJ2-6 and V is TRBV6-1; tentative D call: TRBD2 (5 bases). V gave up 6 bases and J gave up 1 base, with 7 bases separating them. Germline CDR1 and CDR2: MNHNS and SASEGT. The CDR3 has 14 residues. The CDR3 loop reads CASRGLSGANVLTF. For the CDR3, the DNA is TGTGCCAGCAGAGGACTGTCTGGGGCCAACGTCCTGACTTTC.

The V and J genes are TRBV7-3 and TRBJ2-5; 8 nucleotides agree with TRBD1. The CDR3 spans 13 residues. V shed 3 bases, J shed 5 bases, and the junction held 2 bases outside the gene matches. Per germline, CDR1 SGHTA and CDR2 FQGTGA. The CDR3 loop is CASSFDRGETQYF. In DNA, the CDR3 is TGTGCCAGCAGCTTTGACAGGGGTGAGACCCAGTACTTC.

This chain uses TRBV29-1 with TRBJ1-4, with 8 positions matching TRBD1. Germline V CDR1 and CDR2: SQVTM, ANQGSEA. The ends lost 6 bases at V and 7 bases at J; junction bases unmatched: 7. The CDR3 has 13 amino acids. CDR3 sequence reads: CSVRQGLGEKLFF. In DNA, the CDR3 is TGCAGCGTCCGACAGGGGCTCGGTGAAAAACTGTTTTTT.

The rearrangement links TRBV19 to TRBJ1-1; 7 positions agree with TRBD1. Germline V CDR1 and CDR2: LNHDA, SQIVND (reference sequence). The CDR3 covers 16 residues. V lost 5 bases, J lost 4 bases, and 13 bases stayed unmatched. As DNA, the CDR3 is TGTGCCAGTAGTTATGACAGCAGGGGGTTCGGCACTGAAGCTTTCTTT. Amino acids: CASSYDSRGFGTEAFF. Filled out from reference TRBV19 and TRBJ1-1, the complete variable domain reads DGGITQSPKYLFRKEGQNVTLSCEQNLNHDAMYWYRQDPGQGLRLIYYSQIVNDFQKGDIAEGYSVSREKKESFPLTVTSAQKNPTAFYLCASSYDSRGFGTEAFFGQGTRLTVV.

The genes are TRBV7-3 and TRBJ1-4; 7 nucleotides agree with TRBD1. CDR3 length: 13 amino acids. Germline V gene data show CDR1 as SGHTA and CDR2 as FQGTGA. With 5 bases clipped from V and 10 bases from J, the junction kept 7 bases outside the gene matches. CDR3 DNA: TGTGCCAGCAGCGCCGACAGGGAAGGAAAACTGTTTTTT. Its protein product is CASSADREGKLFF.

The CDR3 DNA follows: TGTGCCAGCTCACCACAAGGAGCTAATGAAAAACTGTTTTTT. It codes for CASSPQGANEKLFF. The gene calls are TRBV18 and TRBJ1-4, with D unclear. The V and J ends lost 1 base and 3 bases respectively, with 6 bases between them. The CDR3 loop spans 14 amino acids. Germline assignment: CDR1 KGHSH and CDR2 LQKENI.

The J gene is TRBJ1-2, the V gene TRBV20-1; TRBD1 is a possible D gene (6 bases). Per germline, CDR1 DFQATT and CDR2 SNEGSKA (reference sequence). Trimming stripped 5 bases from V and 8 bases from J, with 12 bases between. The CDR3 has 11 amino acids. The CDR3 coding sequence is TGCAGTGCTTGGGCAGGGGAGGGCTACACCTTC. This encodes CSAWAGEGYTF.

As DNA, the CDR3 is TGTGCCAGCAGTGAACAGGGGTTCAACCAGCCCCAGCATTTT. It translates to CASSEQGFNQPQHF. The rearrangement uses TRBV6-1 and TRBJ1-5; D is possibly TRBD1 (6 bases). Trimming took 2 bases from V and 7 from J, leaving 12 bases between them. The germline V gene encodes CDR1 MNHNS and CDR2 SASEGT. The CDR3 covers 14 residues.

This chain links TRBV7-9 with TRBJ2-5; 10 bases agree with TRBD1. The CDR3 sequence is 15 residues long. After removal of 3 bases from V and 1 base from J, the junction contained 2 bases not matched to a gene. From germline, CDR1 is SEHNR and CDR2 FQNEAQ (reference sequence). The CDR3 loop is CASSLGTGVQETQYF. The DNA for the CDR3 is TGTGCCAGCAGCTTGGGGACAGGGGTCCAAGAGACCCAGTACTTC.

The chain joins TRBV5-1 to TRBJ2-5; D possibly corresponds to TRBD2 (6 bases). The CDR3 is 13 amino acids. Trimming removed 0 bases at V and 5 bases at J, with 8 bases between. Germline V gene sequence: CDR1 SGHRS, CDR2 YFSETQ. CDR3: CASSLGGGETQYF. Written as DNA, the CDR3 is TGCGCCAGCAGCTTGGGGGGAGGCGAGACCCAGTACTTC.

The chain links TRBV7-2 to TRBJ2-3, with D possibly matching TRBD2 (6 bases). The germline V and J ends were trimmed by 4 bases and 0 bases, with 11 bases remaining between them. The CDR3 spans 15 residues. Germline CDR1 SGHTA, CDR2 FQGNSA. CDR3 sequence: CASSWVGGSTDTQYF. The CDR3, as DNA: TGTGCCAGCAGCTGGGTGGGAGGAAGCACAGATACGCAGTATTTT.

The J gene is TRBJ1-6, the V gene TRBV2, with 10 bases aligning to TRBD1. V was pared by 6 bases and J by 0 bases, with 5 bases of the junction left unmatched. CDR1 and CDR2 from the germline V gene are SNHLY and FYNNEI. The CDR3 runs to 17 residues. The CDR3 reads CASRFGQGGSYNSPLHF. The CDR3 coding sequence is TGTGCCAGCAGATTCGGACAGGGGGGCTCCTATAATTCACCCCTCCACTTT.

The count of this clone is one. The chain couples TRBV12-5 to TRBJ1-4; TRBD1 aligns across 7 bases. The V and J ends lost 2 bases and 2 bases, in that order; junction bases with no gene match: 5. CDR3 length: 16 residues. Germline V gives CDR1 LGHNT, CDR2 FRNRAP. CDR3 in amino acids: CASGLNQGGTNEKLFF. CDR3 in DNA: TGTGCTAGTGGTTTGAACCAGGGGGGGACTAATGAAAAACTGTTTTTT.

V is TRBV10-3 and J is TRBJ1-5; tentative D call: TRBD1 (6 bases). This CDR3 contains 15 residues. Germline V gene data show CDR1 as ENHRY and CDR2 as SYGVKD. Trimming left V 10 bases short and J 0 bases short, with 16 bases between. The chain's CDR3 is CATCETGNSNQPQHF. CDR3 in DNA: TGTGCCACTTGCGAGACAGGAAATAGCAATCAGCCCCAGCATTTT.

The V gene is TRBV19, the J gene TRBJ1-1; D remains unclear. This CDR3 has 13 amino acids. From germline, CDR1 is LNHDA and CDR2 SQIVND (reference sequence). The V and J ends lost 1 base and 1 base respectively, with 4 bases between them. The CDR3 loop is CASSIATNTEAFF. In DNA, the CDR3 is TGTGCCAGTAGTATAGCCACGAACACTGAAGCTTTCTTT.